The next 9 T cell receptor beta chains were all read from a single sample in a study of technical replicates of blood from several donors. Measured with immunoSEQ multiplex PCR; TCRdb has only the in-frame clones, and not every one. This sample carries about 12,000 clones, around 94% of them seen once, and the ten largest clones take over 6.5%. Sequenced input: PBMCs. Receptor source: a human donor in good health.

This clone was detected only a few times. The chain carries TRBV29-1 and TRBJ2-3; 9 nucleotides match TRBD1. Germline V gene data show CDR1 as SQVTM and CDR2 as ANQGSEA. The CDR3 spans 15 residues. J lost 3 bases, V lost 6 bases, and 10 bases had no gene match. CDR3 bases: TGCAGCGTGAAGCGACAGGGGGGCGAGACAGATACGCAGTATTTT. Translation gives CSVKRQGGETDTQYF.

The rearrangement links TRBV5-6 to TRBJ1-4; unclear D gene. Per the germline V gene, CDR1 is SGHDT and CDR2 is YYEEEE. V lost 3 bases, J lost 8 bases, and 11 bases lay in between. The CDR3 is made up of 13 amino acids. The CDR3 DNA reads as TGTGCCAGCAGCTCGGATGACACAGAAAAACTGTTTTTT. This encodes CASSSDDTEKLFF.

The CDR3 DNA follows: TGTGCCAGCAGCCTTAGCGGGGGGACCTACGAGCAGTACTTC. This gives the protein CASSLSGGTYEQYF. The chain uses TRBV28 and TRBJ2-7; 10 positions match TRBD2. Germline trimming cut 6 bases from V and 2 bases from J; bases unmatched to any gene: 4. The CDR3 runs to 14 residues. Germline-derived CDR1 and CDR2 are MDHEN and SYDVKM. Supplemented by reference TRBV28 and TRBJ2-7, the full variable domain reads DVKVTQSSRYLVKRTGEKVFLECVQDMDHENMFWYRQDPGLGLRLIYFSYDVKMKEKGDIPEGYSVSREKKERFSLILESASTNQTSMYLCASSLSGGTYEQYFGPGTRLTVT.

This chain links TRBV30 with TRBJ2-5; possibly TRBD1 for D (6 bases). CDR3 size: 12 residues. Germline CDR1 and CDR2: GTSNPN and SVGIG (reference sequence). Trimming pared 5 bases from V and 4 bases from J, leaving 11 bases between. The DNA for the CDR3 is TGTGCCTGGGAGACAGGAGGAGAGACCCAGTACTTC. The encoded protein is CAWETGGETQYF.

V and J are TRBV10-3 and TRBJ2-7, with 9 bases that match TRBD1. The length of the CDR3 is 13 residues. The trim removed 8 bases at V and 2 bases at J, leaving 4 bases unmatched. From germline, CDR1 is ENHRY and CDR2 SYGVKD. The CDR3 region is CAIEGQGPYEQYF. CDR3 coding DNA: TGTGCCATCGAGGGACAGGGTCCCTACGAGCAGTACTTC.

This clone was seen once. The rearrangement uses TRBV11-2 and TRBJ2-5, with D perhaps TRBD2 (6 bases). The ends were cut back, 5 bases at V and 2 bases at J, with 9 bases in the middle. Looked up from germline, CDR1 is SGHAT and CDR2 is FQNNGV. The CDR3 has 13 residues. For the CDR3, the DNA is TGTGCCAGCAGCACGGGAGTTCAAGAGACCCAGTACTTC. Translation: CASSTGVQETQYF. Full variable domain (rest looked up from reference TRBV11-2 and TRBJ2-5): EAGVAQSPRYKIIEKRQSVAFWCNPISGHATLYWYQQILGQGPKLLIQFQNNGVVDDSQLPKDRFSAERLKGVDSTLKIQPAKLEDSAVYLCASSTGVQETQYFGPGTRLLVL.

The chain combines TRBV7-9 with TRBJ1-1; 8 nucleotides align to TRBD1. With 5 bases clipped from V and 1 base from J, the junction kept 6 bases outside the gene matches. This CDR3 spans 15 amino acids. Germline CDR1 is SEHNR and CDR2 is FQNEAQ (reference sequence). CDR3: CASSQMGQANTEAFF. The CDR3 DNA sequence: TGTGCCAGCAGCCAAATGGGACAGGCGAACACTGAAGCTTTCTTT. Together with reference TRBV7-9 and TRBJ1-1, the CDR3 gives the full variable domain: DTGVSQNPRHKITKRGQNVTFRCDPISEHNRLYWYRQTLGQGPEFLTYFQNEAQLEKSRLLSDRFSAERPKGSFSTLEIQRTEQGDSAMYLCASSQMGQANTEAFFGQGTRLTVV.

In DNA form, the CDR3 reads TGTGCCAGCAGCTCAAACATGCCCGGGACAGGGTCCCATGAGCAGTTCTTC. This translates into CASSSNMPGTGSHEQFF. The V gene is TRBV7-3, the J gene TRBJ2-1, with 9 bases that match TRBD1. The germline gives CDR1 SGHTA, CDR2 FQGTGA. After removal of 4 bases from V and 8 bases from J, the junction contained 15 bases not matched to a gene. This CDR3 is built from 17 residues. Full variable domain (remainder filled in from reference TRBV7-3 and TRBJ2-1): GAGVSQTPSNKVTEKGKYVELRCDPISGHTALYWYRQSLGQGPEFLIYFQGTGAADDSGLPNDRFFAVRPEGSVSTLKIQRTERGDSAVYLCASSSNMPGTGSHEQFFGPGTRLTVL.

V gene TRBV19 combines with J gene TRBJ1-2; possibly TRBD1 for D (5 bases). Deletions cut 3 bases from V and 8 bases from J, with 16 bases between. Germline values: CDR1 LNHDA, CDR2 SQIVND (reference sequence). CDR3 length: 14 amino acids. The chain's CDR3 is CASSIEKDMGGYTF. The CDR3 region has the DNA TGTGCCAGTAGTATCGAAAAGGACATGGGGGGCTACACCTTC.